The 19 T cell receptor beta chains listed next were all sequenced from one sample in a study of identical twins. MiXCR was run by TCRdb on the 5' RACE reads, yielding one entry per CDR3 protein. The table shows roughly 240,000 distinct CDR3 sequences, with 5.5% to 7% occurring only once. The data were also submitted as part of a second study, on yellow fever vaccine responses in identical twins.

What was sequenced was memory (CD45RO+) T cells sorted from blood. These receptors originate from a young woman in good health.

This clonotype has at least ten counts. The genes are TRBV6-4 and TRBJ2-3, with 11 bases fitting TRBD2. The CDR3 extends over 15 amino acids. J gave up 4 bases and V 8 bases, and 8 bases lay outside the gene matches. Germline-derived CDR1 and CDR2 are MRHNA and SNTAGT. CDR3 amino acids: CASRPSSGGPDTQYF. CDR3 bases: TGTGCCAGCCGCCCGTCTAGCGGGGGGCCAGATACGCAGTATTTT.

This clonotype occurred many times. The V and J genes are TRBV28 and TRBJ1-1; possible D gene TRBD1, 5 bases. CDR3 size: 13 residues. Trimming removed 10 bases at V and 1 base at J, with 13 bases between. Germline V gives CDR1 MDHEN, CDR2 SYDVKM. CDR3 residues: CATFRGGNTEAFF. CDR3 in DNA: TGTGCCACCTTTCGGGGGGGGAACACTGAAGCTTTCTTT. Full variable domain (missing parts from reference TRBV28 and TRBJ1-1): DVKVTQSSRYLVKRTGEKVFLECVQDMDHENMFWYRQDPGLGLRLIYFSYDVKMKEKGDIPEGYSVSREKKERFSLILESASTNQTSMYLCATFRGGNTEAFFGQGTRLTVV.

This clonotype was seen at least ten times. DNA of the CDR3: TGTGCCAGCAGTTCCCGGACAGAGAACACTGAAGCTTTCTTT. This gives the protein CASSSRTENTEAFF. V gene TRBV12-3 or TRBV12-4 combines with J gene TRBJ1-1, with D possibly being TRBD1 (6 bases). Trimming cost V 4 bases and J 1 base, with 10 bases left between them. This CDR3 region has 14 residues.

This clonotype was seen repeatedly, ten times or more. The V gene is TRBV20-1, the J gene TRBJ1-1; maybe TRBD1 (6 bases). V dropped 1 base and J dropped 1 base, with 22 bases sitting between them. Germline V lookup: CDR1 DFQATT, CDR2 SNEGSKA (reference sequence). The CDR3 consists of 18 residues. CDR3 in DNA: TGCAGTGCTAGAGGAGGGGGGAACCGCGGGCCACCGAACACTGAAGCTTTCTTT. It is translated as CSARGGGNRGPPNTEAFF.

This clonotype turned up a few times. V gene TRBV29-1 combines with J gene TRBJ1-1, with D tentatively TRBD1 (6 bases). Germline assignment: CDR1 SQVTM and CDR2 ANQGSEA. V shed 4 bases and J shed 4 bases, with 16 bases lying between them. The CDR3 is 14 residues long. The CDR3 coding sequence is TGCAGCGTTGCAACCCGGGGGCGGGTCACTGAAGCTTTCTTT. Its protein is CSVATRGRVTEAFF.

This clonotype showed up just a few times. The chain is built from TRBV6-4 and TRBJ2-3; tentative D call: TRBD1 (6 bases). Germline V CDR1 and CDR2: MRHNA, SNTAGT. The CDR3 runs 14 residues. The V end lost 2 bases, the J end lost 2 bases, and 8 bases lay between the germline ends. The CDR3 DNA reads TGTGCCAGCAGTGACGGGGACAACACAGATACGCAGTATTTT. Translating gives CASSDGDNTDTQYF.

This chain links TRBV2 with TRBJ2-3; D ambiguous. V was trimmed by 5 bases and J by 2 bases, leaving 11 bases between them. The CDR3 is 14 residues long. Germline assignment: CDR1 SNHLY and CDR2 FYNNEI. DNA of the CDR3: TGTGCCAGCAGTTTTAGGCCAAACACAGATACGCAGTATTTT. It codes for CASSFRPNTDTQYF.

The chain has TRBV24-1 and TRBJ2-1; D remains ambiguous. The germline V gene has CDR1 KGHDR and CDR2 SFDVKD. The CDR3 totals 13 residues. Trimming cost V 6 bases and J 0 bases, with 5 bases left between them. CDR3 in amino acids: CATSRNSYNEQFF. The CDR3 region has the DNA TGTGCCACCAGTCGGAACTCCTACAATGAGCAGTTCTTC.

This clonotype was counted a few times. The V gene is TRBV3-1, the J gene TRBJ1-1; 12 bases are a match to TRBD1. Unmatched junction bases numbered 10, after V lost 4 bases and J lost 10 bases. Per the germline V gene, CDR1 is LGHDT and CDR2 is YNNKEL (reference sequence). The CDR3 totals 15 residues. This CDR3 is CASSPPGQGAPGAFF. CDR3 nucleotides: TGTGCCAGCAGCCCTCCGGGACAGGGGGCGCCGGGAGCTTTCTTT.

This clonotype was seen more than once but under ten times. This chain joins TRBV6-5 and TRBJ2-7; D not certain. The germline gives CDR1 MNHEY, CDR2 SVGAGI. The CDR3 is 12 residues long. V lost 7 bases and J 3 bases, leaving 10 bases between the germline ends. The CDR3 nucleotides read TGTGCCAGCAAAGGGAAGGGCTACGAGCAGTACGTC. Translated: CASKGKGYEQYV.

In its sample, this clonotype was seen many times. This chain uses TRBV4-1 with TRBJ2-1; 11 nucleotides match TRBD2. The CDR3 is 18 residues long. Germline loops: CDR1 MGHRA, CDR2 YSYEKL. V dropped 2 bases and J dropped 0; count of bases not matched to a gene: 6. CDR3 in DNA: TGCGCCAGCAGCCAATACCTAGCGGGAGGCAGCTCCTACAATGAGCAGTTCTTC. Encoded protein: CASSQYLAGGSSYNEQFF.

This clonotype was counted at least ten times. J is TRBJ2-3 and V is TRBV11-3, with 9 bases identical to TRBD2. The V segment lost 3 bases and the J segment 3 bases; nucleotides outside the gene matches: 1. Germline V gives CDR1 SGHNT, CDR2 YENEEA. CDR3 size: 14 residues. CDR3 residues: CASSLSGRTDTQYF. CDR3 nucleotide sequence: TGTGCCAGCAGCTTGAGCGGGAGGACAGATACGCAGTATTTT.

DNA of the CDR3: TGCGCCAGCACCACTTTTGGAACTAGCGGCTCCTACAATGAGCAGTTCTTC. Translating it yields CASTTFGTSGSYNEQFF. The rearrangement joins TRBV5-1 to TRBJ2-1, with 8 nucleotides matching TRBD2. Germline V gives CDR1 SGHRS, CDR2 YFSETQ. J was trimmed by 0 bases and V by 6 bases; bases with no gene match: 11. The CDR3 is 17 residues long.

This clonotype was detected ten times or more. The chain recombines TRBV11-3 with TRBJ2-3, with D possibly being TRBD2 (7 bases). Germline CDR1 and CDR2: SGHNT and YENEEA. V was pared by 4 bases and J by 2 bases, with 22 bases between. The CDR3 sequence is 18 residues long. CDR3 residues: CASSYTPRGASVTDTQYF. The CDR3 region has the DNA TGTGCCAGCAGCTACACCCCTCGGGGGGCGAGTGTCACAGATACGCAGTATTTT.

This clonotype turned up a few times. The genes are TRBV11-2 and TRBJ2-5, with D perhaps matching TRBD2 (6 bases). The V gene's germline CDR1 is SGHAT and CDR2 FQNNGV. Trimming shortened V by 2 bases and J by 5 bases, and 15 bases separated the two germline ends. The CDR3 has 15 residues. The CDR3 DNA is TGTGCCAGCAGCTTAAAGCCCTTCCGGGGGGAGACCCAGTACTTC. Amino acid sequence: CASSLKPFRGETQYF. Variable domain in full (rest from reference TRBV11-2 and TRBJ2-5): EAGVAQSPRYKIIEKRQSVAFWCNPISGHATLYWYQQILGQGPKLLIQFQNNGVVDDSQLPKDRFSAERLKGVDSTLKIQPAKLEDSAVYLCASSLKPFRGETQYFGPGTRLLVL.

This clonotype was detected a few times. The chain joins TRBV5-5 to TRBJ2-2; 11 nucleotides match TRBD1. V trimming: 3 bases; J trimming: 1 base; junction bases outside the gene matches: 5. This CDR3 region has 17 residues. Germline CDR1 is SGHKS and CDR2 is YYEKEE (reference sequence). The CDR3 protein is CASSWTGGGWNTGELFF. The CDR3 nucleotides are TGTGCCAGCAGCTGGACAGGGGGCGGTTGGAACACCGGGGAGCTGTTTTTT. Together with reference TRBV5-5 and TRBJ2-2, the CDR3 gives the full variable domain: DAGVTQSPTHLIKTRGQQVTLRCSPISGHKSVSWYQQVLGQGPQFIFQYYEKEERGRGNFPDRFSARQFPNYSSELNVNALLLGDSALYLCASSWTGGGWNTGELFFGEGSRLTVL.

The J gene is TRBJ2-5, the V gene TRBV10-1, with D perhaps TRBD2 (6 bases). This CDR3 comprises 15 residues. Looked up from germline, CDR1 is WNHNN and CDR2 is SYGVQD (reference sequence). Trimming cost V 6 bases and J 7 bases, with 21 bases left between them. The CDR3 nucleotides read TGCGCCAGCAGCCAAAGTCAGGCTAGGCGGGGGACCCAGTACTTC. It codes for CASSQSQARRGTQYF.

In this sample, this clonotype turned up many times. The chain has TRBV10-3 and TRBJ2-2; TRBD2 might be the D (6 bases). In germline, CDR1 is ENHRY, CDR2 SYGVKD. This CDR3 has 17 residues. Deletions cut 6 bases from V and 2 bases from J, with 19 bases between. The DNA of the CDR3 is TGTGCCATCAGCCCCGAGGGACTTTCCTACAACACCGGGGAGCTGTTTTTT. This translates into CAISPEGLSYNTGELFF.

The CDR3 DNA sequence: TGCAGCGTTGAGAGGGCGGGAGGGCCAGATACGCAGTATTTT. The encoded protein is CSVERAGGPDTQYF. The rearrangement uses TRBV29-1 and TRBJ2-3; 9 bases agree with TRBD2. The CDR3 has 14 amino acids. The junction had 5 bases not matched to a gene; V was cut back by 3 bases and J by 4 bases. Germline V gene sequence: CDR1 SQVTM, CDR2 ANQGSEA.